Listed here are 9 T cell receptor beta chains from one sample, sequenced in a study of cytomegalovirus exposure and HLA in healthy donors. Use of 60 Vbeta and 13 Jbeta primers characterized the PCR. Using immunoSEQ multiplex PCR, the repertoire was profiled, and TCRdb retains in-frame clones only, with some absent. The table records some 270,000 clones, roughly 80% of them present only once. Sequencing was carried out using PBMCs. The receptor set was obtained from a girl aged 2 to 10 in good health and CMV-seronegative.

The genes are TRBV19 and TRBJ1-2, with D uncertain. The CDR3 is made up of 13 amino acids. CDR1 is LNHDA, CDR2 SQIVND, per germline (reference sequence). Trimming removed 5 bases at V and 4 bases at J, with 11 bases between. The DNA for the CDR3 is TGTGCCAGTAGTCCTCTTCCCGGCTATGGCTACACCTTC. Residues: CASSPLPGYGYTF.

The rearrangement uses TRBV7-2 and TRBJ1-1, with a possible D match to TRBD1 (5 bases). The germline V gene encodes CDR1 SGHTA and CDR2 FQGNSA. V was cut by 1 base and J by 3 bases, with 12 bases left in between. The CDR3 covers 15 residues. The CDR3 DNA is TGTGCCAGCAGCTTAGGGCGGGGCTCGGACACTGAAGCTTTCTTT. As protein: CASSLGRGSDTEAFF.

The V gene is TRBV6-1, the J gene TRBJ2-1; a possible D gene is TRBD1 (6 bases). Germline V gene lookup returns CDR1 MNHNS and CDR2 SASEGT. This CDR3 has 15 residues. The V gene lost 2 bases and the J gene lost 1 base, with 9 bases spanning the gap. CDR3 nucleotide sequence: TGTGCCAGCAGTGAACTCCAGGGGTCCTACAATGAGCAGTTCTTC. The encoded protein is CASSELQGSYNEQFF.

This chain connects TRBV28 to TRBJ2-3; the match to TRBD1 covers 9 bases. Trimming removed 6 bases from V and 3 bases from J; junction bases left unmatched: 10. Per the germline V gene, CDR1 is MDHEN and CDR2 is SYDVKM. The CDR3 loop spans 16 amino acids. The CDR3 coding sequence is TGTGCCAGCAGACACGGGACAGGGAGAGAAACAGATACGCAGTATTTT. Protein product: CASRHGTGRETDTQYF.

This clone was detected only once. The chain employs TRBV15 and TRBJ2-1, with 13 bases matching TRBD2. With V trimmed by 8 bases and J by 1 base, 14 bases remained unmatched. Per germline, CDR1 LNHNV and CDR2 YYDKDF (reference sequence). The CDR3 runs to 19 residues. CDR3 amino acids: CATSFTSGGAGGSYNEQFF. The CDR3 region has the DNA TGTGCCACCTCCTTCACTAGCGGGGGGGCCGGTGGATCCTACAATGAGCAGTTCTTC.

V and J are TRBV12-5 and TRBJ1-2; 8 bases align to TRBD1. J gave up 6 bases and V 0 bases, and 12 bases lay outside the gene matches. Germline-derived CDR1 and CDR2 are LGHNT and FRNRAP. CDR3 length: 17 amino acids. In DNA form, the CDR3 reads TGTGCTAGTGGTTTGGTTGGGACAGGACTTTCGAGGGATGGCTACACCTTC. It encodes CASGLVGTGLSRDGYTF.

V and J are TRBV5-5 and TRBJ2-2; possible D gene TRBD2, 5 bases. The length of the CDR3 is 15 residues. The germline V gene has CDR1 SGHKS and CDR2 YYEKEE (reference sequence). Trimming cost V 1 base and J 4 bases, with 11 bases left between them. The CDR3 bases are TGTGCCAGCAGCTTGTTGTCGGACTTCACCGGGGAGCTGTTTTTT. It translates to CASSLLSDFTGELFF.

CDR3 nucleotides: TGTGCCAGTAGTATAGGAATAGGGAGCTCCTACGAGCAGTACTTC. It specifies CASSIGIGSSYEQYF. The gene calls are TRBV19 and TRBJ2-7, with D possibly TRBD2 on 5 matching bases. The CDR3 has 15 amino acids. Between the trimmed V and J ends, which lost 1 base and 0 bases, there was a span of 10 bases. In germline, CDR1 is LNHDA, CDR2 SQIVND (reference sequence).

The J gene is TRBJ2-7, the V gene TRBV9; D remains ambiguous. This CDR3 is 13 amino acids long. V shed 1 base and J shed 6 bases, with 11 bases lying between them. The germline gives CDR1 SGDLS, CDR2 YYNGEE. The CDR3: CASSVLRVGEQYF. The CDR3 DNA is TGTGCCAGCAGCGTACTTAGAGTTGGCGAGCAGTACTTC.